The source of this TCR beta chain is a study of blood T cell repertoires in COVID-19. Germline values: CDR1 MGHDK, CDR2 SYGVNS. The CDR3 is made up of 13 amino acids. Trimming took 6 bases from V and 5 from J; bases not matched to a gene: 3. Original analysis: Nucleated cell number was recorded as an estimate derived from reference gene primer amplification. The repertoire was sequenced with immunoSEQ multiplex PCR; TCRdb's copy has only in-frame clones and lacks some. That table gives V, J and clone size, and the DNA gave D and trimming. The sample records 110,000 to 150,000 clones, about four fifths being singletons.

The TCR originated in a woman at least 80 years old with acute or convalescent COVID-19. The sequencing input was peripheral blood. V usage is TRBV25-1 and J usage is TRBJ1-3; TRBD1 aligns across 8 bases. Here the CDR3 DNA reads TGTGCCAGCAGCTGGACAGGGAGAAACACCATATATTTT. Amino acids: CASSWTGRNTIYF.